This is a list of T cell receptor beta chains from one sample in a study of T cells in Graves' hyperthyroidism and ophthalmopathy. One entry per CDR3 protein, called by TCRdb with MiXCR from the multiplex PCR reads. The sample yields about 290,000 distinct CDR3 sequences, about 15% seen once. The sample consisted of blood. The receptors shown here come from a woman aged 55-69 years with Graves' ophthalmopathy. The CDR3 runs from the conserved cysteine through the conserved F or W. D genes are given only for firm matches. Only part of the rows carry a size: once, few, many, or a class if the clone is expanded.

j_call clone_size v_call d_call cdr3_aa cdr3_nt
TRBJ2-3 many TRBV11-2 TRBD1 CASSTSTGASTDTQYF TGTGCCAGCAGCACTTCGACAGGGGCTAGCACAGATACGCAGTATTTT
TRBJ2-1 - TRBV7-9 TRBD2 CASGGPTSGRAGNEQFF TGTGCCAGCGGCGGGCCAACTAGCGGGAGGGCTGGCAATGAGCAGTTCTTC
TRBJ2-2 few TRBV3-1 TRBD1 CASSHPLGTGADTGELFF TGTGCCAGCAGCCACCCATTGGGGACAGGGGCCGACACCGGGGAGCTGTTTTTT
TRBJ2-7 - TRBV2 TRBD2 CASSEEREDVYEQYF TGTGCCAGCAGTGAGGAGCGGGAGGACGTCTACGAGCAGTACTTC
TRBJ2-1 - TRBV7-2 - CASSPERRSEQFF TGTGCCAGCAGCCCGGAGCGTAGGAGTGAGCAGTTCTTC
TRBJ2-7 many TRBV6-1 TRBD1 CASTPQDRVSVEQYF TGTGCCAGCACTCCACAAGACAGGGTATCGGTCGAGCAGTACTTC
TRBJ2-1 - TRBV2 TRBD2 CASSDASGSSYNEQFF TGTGCCAGCAGTGATGCTAGCGGGAGCTCCTACAATGAGCAGTTCTTC
TRBJ2-3 many TRBV7-7 TRBD2 CASSPGGRSRSPDTQYF TGTGCCAGCAGCCCGGGGGGGCGCAGCCGTTCCCCAGATACGCAGTATTTT
TRBJ1-1 once TRBV7-9 - CASSLGWRPGGGRTEAFF TGTGCCAGCAGCCTAGGATGGAGACCGGGGGGGGGGCGAACTGAAGCTTTCTTT
TRBJ1-2 - TRBV11-3 - CASSQKRGGGNNYGYTF TGTGCCAGCAGCCAGAAGCGGGGGGGTGGCAACAACTATGGCTACACCTTC
TRBJ2-6 few TRBV29-1 - CSVVRSGANVLTF TGCAGCGTTGTTCGCTCTGGGGCCAACGTCCTGACTTTC
TRBJ2-7 many TRBV27 - CASSLTPSGAYKQYF TGTGCCAGCAGTTTAACACCTTCCGGGGCCTACAAGCAGTACTTC
TRBJ2-7 many TRBV28 TRBD1 CASSPETGGRREQYF TGTGCCAGCAGTCCTGAGACAGGGGGGCGTCGCGAGCAGTACTTC
TRBJ2-3 - TRBV10-1 - CASGMSSTDTQYF TGCGCCAGCGGAATGTCCTCCACAGATACGCAGTATTTT
TRBJ2-2 few TRBV18 TRBD2 CASSPRAGVDTGELFF TGTGCCAGCTCACCTAGAGCGGGAGTGGACACCGGGGAGCTGTTTTTT
TRBJ1-1 many TRBV7-3 TRBD1 CASSAEGQGAPEAFF TGTGCCAGCAGCGCCGAAGGACAGGGGGCCCCTGAAGCTTTCTTT
TRBJ1-5 few TRBV7-2 - CASMKGGQPQHF TGTGCCAGCATGAAGGGGGGCCAGCCCCAGCATTTT
TRBJ2-1 few TRBV28 TRBD1 CASSLSRDSQFF TGTGCCAGCAGTTTATCTCGGGACAGCCAGTTCTTC
TRBJ1-2 few TRBV4-3 - CASSQDTGRDGYTF TGCGCCAGCAGCCAAGATACAGGGAGGGATGGCTACACCTTC
TRBJ1-1 many TRBV7-2 - CASSRSNTEAFF TGTGCCAGCAGTCGGTCCAACACTGAAGCTTTCTTT
TRBJ1-4 - TRBV5-1 TRBD1 CASSTWGQGAGEKLFF TGCGCCAGCAGCACCTGGGGACAGGGGGCAGGTGAAAAACTGTTTTTT
TRBJ2-4 many TRBV2 - CASSPSALGNIQYF TGTGCCAGCAGTCCCAGTGCCTTAGGGAACATTCAGTACTTC
TRBJ2-7 - TRBV5-1 TRBD1 CASSLNTGGEQYF TGCGCCAGCAGCTTGAACACAGGGGGCGAGCAGTACTTC
TRBJ2-7 - TRBV9 - CASSVDSRVREQYF TGTGCCAGCAGCGTAGATTCGAGGGTGCGCGAGCAGTACTTC
TRBJ1-1 few TRBV18 TRBD1 CASSPDQGGYTEAFF TGTGCCAGCTCACCCGATCAAGGGGGCTACACTGAAGCTTTCTTT
TRBJ1-1 many TRBV18 - CASSPIQGRDTEAFF TGTGCCAGCTCACCAATCCAGGGGAGGGACACTGAAGCTTTCTTT
TRBJ1-6 few TRBV11-2 - CASSLLGHNNSPLHF TGTGCCAGCAGCTTATTAGGACACAATAATTCACCCCTCCACTTT
TRBJ1-5 many TRBV7-2 TRBD1 CASSLRTGSLQPQHF TGTGCCAGCAGCTTAAGGACAGGGTCACTTCAGCCCCAGCATTTT
TRBJ1-5 - TRBV27 - CASSLDLYQPQHF TGTGCCAGCAGTTTAGATCTCTATCAGCCCCAGCATTTT
TRBJ1-5 many TRBV19 TRBD1 CASTRQGYSNQPQHF TGTGCCAGTACTCGACAGGGTTATAGCAATCAGCCCCAGCATTTT
TRBJ2-5 few TRBV20-1 - CSARQQGPRFEETQYF TGCAGTGCTAGACAACAGGGACCCCGCTTCGAGGAGACCCAGTACTTC
TRBJ1-2 - TRBV5-1 - CASIQGHGYTF TGCGCCAGCATTCAGGGCCATGGCTACACCTTC
TRBJ2-3 many TRBV9 - CASSVGHRTSTDTQYF TGTGCCAGCAGCGTAGGACACCGAACCAGCACAGATACGCAGTATTTT
TRBJ1-3 many TRBV7-2 - CASSPAGSGNTIYF TGTGCCAGCAGCCCCGCAGGTTCGGGAAACACCATATATTTT
TRBJ2-7 few TRBV19 TRBD2 CASKASGDVGAYEQYF TGTGCCAGTAAGGCTAGCGGGGACGTCGGGGCATACGAGCAGTACTTC
TRBJ1-4 few TRBV14 - CASSQDRGGTNEKLFF TGTGCCAGCAGCCAAGATCGGGGCGGAACTAATGAAAAACTGTTTTTT
TRBJ2-5 - TRBV15 TRBD2 CATSREGREETQYF TGTGCCACCAGCAGAGAGGGGAGGGAAGAGACCCAGTACTTC
TRBJ2-7 many TRBV6-1 - CASRHRAQGNYEQYF TGTGCCAGCAGACACCGGGCCCAGGGTAACTACGAGCAGTACTTC
TRBJ2-7 many TRBV7-2 - CASSIKYEQYF TGTGCCAGCAGCATCAAGTACGAGCAGTACTTC
TRBJ2-3 - TRBV9 - CASSTTVADTQYF TGTGCCAGCAGCACGACAGTTGCAGATACGCAGTATTTT
TRBJ1-1 few TRBV4-3 - CASREGRQNTEAFF TGCGCCAGCAGGGAAGGACGACAGAACACTGAAGCTTTCTTT
TRBJ1-1 many TRBV5-1 - CASSLSPVESTEAFF TGCGCCAGCAGCTTGTCGCCCGTTGAGAGCACTGAAGCTTTCTTT
TRBJ2-7 many TRBV10-1 - CASSVWQFHEQYF TGCGCCAGCAGTGTGTGGCAGTTCCACGAGCAGTACTTC
TRBJ1-4 once TRBV7-2 TRBD1 CASSREMVGTGANEKLFF TGTGCCAGCAGCCGCGAAATGGTCGGGACAGGGGCTAATGAAAAACTGTTTTTT
TRBJ2-2 few TRBV7-9 - CASSLLEVGELFF TGTGCCAGCAGCTTACTAGAGGTTGGGGAGCTGTTTTTT
TRBJ1-2 few TRBV25-1 - CASSEGGHSYGYTF TGTGCCAGCAGTGAGGGCGGACACTCCTATGGCTACACCTTC
TRBJ1-4 - TRBV7-8 - CASSHPRQNEKLFF TGTGCCAGCAGCCATCCCCGACAGAATGAAAAACTGTTTTTT
TRBJ1-2 few TRBV20-1 - CSARGDSPGGGVNSGYTF TGCAGTGCTAGAGGGGATAGTCCGGGGGGTGGTGTAAATTCTGGCTACACCTTC